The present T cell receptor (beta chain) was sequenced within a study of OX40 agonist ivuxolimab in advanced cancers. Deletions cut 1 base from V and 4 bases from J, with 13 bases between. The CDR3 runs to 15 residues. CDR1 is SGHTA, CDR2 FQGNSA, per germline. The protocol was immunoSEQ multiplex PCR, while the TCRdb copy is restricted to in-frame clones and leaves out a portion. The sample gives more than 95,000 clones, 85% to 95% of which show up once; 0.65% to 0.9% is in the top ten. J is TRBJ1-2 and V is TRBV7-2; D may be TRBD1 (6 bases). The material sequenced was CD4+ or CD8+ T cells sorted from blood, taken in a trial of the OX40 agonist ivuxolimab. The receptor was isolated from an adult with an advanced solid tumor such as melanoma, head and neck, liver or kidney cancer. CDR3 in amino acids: CASSLEEGQIYGYTF. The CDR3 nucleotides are TGTGCCAGCAGCTTAGAGGAAGGACAGATCTATGGCTACACCTTC.